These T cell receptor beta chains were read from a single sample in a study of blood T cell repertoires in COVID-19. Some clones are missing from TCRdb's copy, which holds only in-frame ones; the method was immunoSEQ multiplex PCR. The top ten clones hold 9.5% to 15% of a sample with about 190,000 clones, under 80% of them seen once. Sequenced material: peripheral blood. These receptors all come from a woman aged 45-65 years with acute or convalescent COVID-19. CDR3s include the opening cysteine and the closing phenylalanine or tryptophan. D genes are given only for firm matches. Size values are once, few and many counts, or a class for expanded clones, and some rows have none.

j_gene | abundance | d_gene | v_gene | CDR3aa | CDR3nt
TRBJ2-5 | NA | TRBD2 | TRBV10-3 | CAIRKSGGQETQYF | TGTGCCATCAGGAAGAGCGGGGGACAAGAGACCCAGTACTTC
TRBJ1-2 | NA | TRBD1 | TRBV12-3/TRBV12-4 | CASRPGQGFVYTF | TGTGCCAGCAGGCCGGGACAGGGATTCGTCTACACCTTC
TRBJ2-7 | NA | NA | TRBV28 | CASSLWVSREISYEQYF | TGTGCCAGCAGTTTATGGGTCTCGCGAGAAATCTCCTACGAGCAGTACTTC
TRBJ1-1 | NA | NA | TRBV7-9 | CASSFPGGTEAFF | TGTGCCAGCAGCTTCCCCGGGGGCACTGAAGCTTTCTTT
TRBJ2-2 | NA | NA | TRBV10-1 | CASSEGGNTGELFF | TGCGCCAGCAGTGAGGGCGGGAACACCGGGGAGCTGTTTTTT
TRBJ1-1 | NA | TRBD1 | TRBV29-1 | CSAKRDRAIPDTEAFF | TGCAGCGCCAAGAGGGACAGGGCTATTCCGGACACTGAAGCTTTCTTT
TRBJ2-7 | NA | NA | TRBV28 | CASSESGTYEQYF | TGTGCCAGCAGTGAGAGCGGTACCTACGAGCAGTACTTC
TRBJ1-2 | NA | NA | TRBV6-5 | CASRVSVDYGYTF | TGTGCCAGCAGGGTAAGCGTGGACTATGGCTACACCTTC
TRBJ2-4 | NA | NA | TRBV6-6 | CASKGRRGGSKDIQYF | TGTGCCAGCAAGGGAAGGCGGGGTGGAAGTAAGGACATTCAGTACTTC
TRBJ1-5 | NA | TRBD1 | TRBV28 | CASSSRTGVGQPQHF | TGTGCCAGCAGTTCGCGTACAGGGGTCGGTCAGCCCCAGCATTTT
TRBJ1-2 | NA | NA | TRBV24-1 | CATSDWGHGYTF | TGTGCCACCAGTGATTGGGGCCATGGCTACACCTTC
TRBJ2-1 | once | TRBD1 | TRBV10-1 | CASSVTGNEQFF | TGCGCCAGCAGTGTGACAGGGAATGAGCAGTTCTTC
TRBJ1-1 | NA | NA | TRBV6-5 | CASSYDRRASEAFF | TGTGCCAGCAGTTACGATAGGAGGGCCTCTGAAGCTTTCTTT
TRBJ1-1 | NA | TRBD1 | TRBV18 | CASSPSQGATEAFF | TGTGCCAGCTCACCATCCCAGGGGGCGACTGAAGCTTTCTTT
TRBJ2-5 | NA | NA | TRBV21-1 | CASSPRGKEETQYF | TGTGCCAGCAGCCCCCGGGGTAAGGAAGAGACCCAGTACTTC
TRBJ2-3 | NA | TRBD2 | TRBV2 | CASSLTPDTSATDTQYF | TGTGCCAGCAGTCTGACTCCAGACACTAGCGCCACAGATACGCAGTATTTT
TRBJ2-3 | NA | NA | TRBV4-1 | CASSQDRNTQYF | TGCGCCAGCAGCCAAGATAGAAATACGCAGTATTTT